This record looks at one TCR beta chain sequence and its context. In the original workflow: Estimates of nucleated cell counts were drawn from the amplification of reference gene primers. Method: immunoSEQ multiplex PCR; TCRdb's copy keeps in-frame clones and lacks some. For V, J and clone size, that table is used; D and trimming come from the DNA. The sample has some 170,000 clones; 60% to 85% are singletons. This entry is derived from a study of blood T cell repertoires in COVID-19. Background on the study: Italy, Spain and the United States were the sources of the convalescent and acute COVID-19 samples. The analysed material was cDNA or gDNA that came from T cells, B-cell-depleted T cells, or PBMCs.

Germline V gene sequence: CDR1 MNHEY, CDR2 SMNVEV (reference sequence). The CDR3 is 15 amino acids. V gave up 9 bases and J gave up 7 bases; unmatched junction bases: 11. This clonotype was sampled from a man aged 55 to 70 with acute or convalescent COVID-19. Sequences were obtained from peripheral blood. The chain couples TRBV27 to TRBJ2-1; TRBD2 aligns across 11 bases. The CDR3 region has the DNA TGTGCCAGGGTAGCGGGGGGGAAACTCTGGAATGAGCAGTTCTTC. Its protein product is CARVAGGKLWNEQFF.